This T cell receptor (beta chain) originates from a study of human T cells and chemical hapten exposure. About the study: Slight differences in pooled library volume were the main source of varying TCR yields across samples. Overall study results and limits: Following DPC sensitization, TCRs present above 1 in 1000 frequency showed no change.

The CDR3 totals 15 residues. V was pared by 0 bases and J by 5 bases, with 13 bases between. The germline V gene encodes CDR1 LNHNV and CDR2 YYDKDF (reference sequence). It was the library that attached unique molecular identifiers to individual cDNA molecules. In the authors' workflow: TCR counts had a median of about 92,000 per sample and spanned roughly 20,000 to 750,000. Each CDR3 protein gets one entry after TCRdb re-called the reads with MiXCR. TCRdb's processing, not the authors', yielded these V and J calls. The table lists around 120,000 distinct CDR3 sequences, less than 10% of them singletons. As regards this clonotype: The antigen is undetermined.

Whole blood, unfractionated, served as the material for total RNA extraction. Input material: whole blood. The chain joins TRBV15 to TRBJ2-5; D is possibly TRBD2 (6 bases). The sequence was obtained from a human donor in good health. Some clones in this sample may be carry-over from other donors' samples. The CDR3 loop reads CATSRETTSRETQYF. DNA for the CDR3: TGTGCCACCAGCAGAGAAACCACTAGCAGGGAGACCCAGTACTTC.